The 17 T cell receptor beta chains listed next were all sequenced from one sample in a study of CD8+CD57+ T cells in acquired aplastic anemia (dated by TCRdb to the late 2010s). Reads for this sample came from an Illumina HiSeq 2000. Genomic DNA was used as template for profiling of TCR beta VDJ combinations and CDR3 sequences. TCRdb cleaned the public reads at Q25 with fastp, built clones with MiXCR and kept in-frame beta chains. Rows with one shared CDR3 protein collapse into an entry with the most common genes and DNA. Here the sample has about 190,000 distinct CDR3 sequences; 50% to 55% occur a single time. The top ten constitute more than 15% of the sample. Sequenced material: sorted CD4+, CD8+, or CD8+CD57+ T cells (not recorded which) from PBMCs. The receptors derive from a human donor in good health, serving as a control.

With respect to this clonotype: A read error is likely, as this CDR3 ends without the conserved phenylalanine or tryptophan. The chain joins TRBV7-6 to TRBJ2-5, with D possibly being TRBD2 (7 bases). The germline CDR1 and CDR2 sequences are SGHVS and FNYEAQ. CDR3 size: 15 residues. The CDR3 here is CASSLGGVPQETQYL. The CDR3 DNA is TGCGCCAGCAGCTTAGGGGGGGTCCCCCAAGAGACCCAGTACCTC.

This clonotype was recorded a few times. The chain employs TRBV19 and TRBJ2-3; 8 bases match TRBD2. Per germline, CDR1 LNHDA and CDR2 SQIVND (reference sequence). The V gene end was trimmed by 6 bases and the J gene end by 4 bases; junction bases not matched to a gene: 6. The CDR3 extends over 14 amino acids. The CDR3 DNA follows: TGTGCCAGTAGAACGGCGGGAGGTTCAGATACGCAGTATTTT. This sequence encodes CASRTAGGSDTQYF.

This clonotype showed up just a few times. A read error may be the cause here, since a much bigger clone is one base away. The J gene is TRBJ2-5, the V gene TRBV5-6; 11 nucleotides match TRBD1. The CDR3 consists of 15 residues. Germline V gene data show CDR1 as SGHDT and CDR2 as YYEEEE. CDR3: CASNLRTGGLETQYF. The CDR3, as DNA: TGTGCCAGCAACTTGAGGACAGGGGGCTTGGAGACCCAGTACTTC.

This clonotype has just one count. The chain is built from TRBV7-2 and TRBJ2-7, with D perhaps matching TRBD2 (5 bases). Gene TRBJ2-1 matches the end of the DNA better, so the J call may be wrong. Germline CDR1 reads SGHTA; CDR2 reads FQGNSA. This CDR3 has 13 residues. The CDR3 loop is CASSLGWTLEQFF. In DNA, the CDR3 is TGTGCCAGCAGCTTAGGCTGGACTCTTGAGCAGTTCTTC.

The chain employs TRBV29-1 and TRBJ1-3; unclear D gene. Trimming cost V 3 bases and J 3 bases, with 3 bases left between them. CDR1 SQVTM and CDR2 ANQGSEA come from the germline V gene. This CDR3 has 11 amino acids. The CDR3 is CSVDGGNTIYF. The CDR3 bases are TGCAGCGTTGATGGTGGAAACACCATATATTTT.

The chain couples TRBV15 to TRBJ2-7; D not certain. Germline-derived CDR1 and CDR2 are LNHNV and YYDKDF (reference sequence). This CDR3 region has 15 residues. Deletions cut 5 bases from V and 1 base from J, with 15 bases between. The CDR3 is CATSPELDRSYEQYF. In DNA form, the CDR3 reads TGTGCCACCAGCCCCGAGCTTGACCGATCCTACGAGCAGTACTTC.

The V call is TRBV9, the J call TRBJ2-7; tentatively, D is TRBD2 (5 bases). Trimming took 0 bases from V and 2 from J, leaving 9 bases between them. The CDR3 is made up of 14 amino acids. The germline gives CDR1 SGDLS, CDR2 YYNGEE. The CDR3 spells CASSVGSGPYEQYF. The DNA for the CDR3 is TGTGCCAGCAGCGTAGGGAGCGGCCCCTACGAGCAGTACTTC. Full variable domain (missing parts from reference TRBV9 and TRBJ2-7): DSGVTQTPKHLITATGQRVTLRCSPRSGDLSVYWYQQSLDQGLQFLIQYYNGEERAKGNILERFSAQQFPDLHSELNLSSLELGDSALYFCASSVGSGPYEQYFGPGTRLTVT.

This clonotype was detected many times. Compared with germline, one end of the junction differs, possibly owing to a read error. The V gene is TRBV7-7, the J gene TRBJ2-5; 8 nucleotides align to TRBD2. The CDR3 spans 17 residues. The germline CDR1 and CDR2 sequences are SSHAT and FNYEAQ (reference sequence). This CDR3 is CASSLALTGGAQETQYF. The CDR3 DNA is TGTGCTAGCAGCTTAGCGCTTACGGGGGGGGCCCAAGAGACCCAGTACTTC.

The genes are TRBV18 and TRBJ1-5, with D possibly TRBD1 on 5 matching bases. Germline lookup yields CDR1 KGHSH and CDR2 LQKENI. This CDR3 is built from 15 residues. With 6 bases removed from V and 2 bases from J, the gap between germline ends came to 14 bases. The CDR3 bases are TGTGCCAGCTCGTCGGGACTCCTAGGCAATCAGCCCCAGCATTTT. As protein: CASSSGLLGNQPQHF.

The V gene is TRBV13, the J gene TRBJ2-5, with 8 nucleotides matching TRBD2. The junction had 16 bases not matched to a gene; V was cut back by 2 bases and J by 5 bases. Per the germline V gene, CDR1 is PRHDT and CDR2 is FYEKMQ (reference sequence). There are 18 residues in the CDR3. CDR3 sequence: CASSLSSGGAGGCETQYF. CDR3 bases: TGTGCCAGCAGCTTATCGTCTGGCGGGGCGGGAGGCTGCGAGACCCAGTACTTC.

This chain links TRBV7-8 with TRBJ1-2; D may be TRBD1 (5 bases). The V and J ends lost 5 bases and 11 bases respectively, with 24 bases between them. CDR3 size: 15 residues. Germline V lookup: CDR1 SGHVS, CDR2 FQNEAQ. The CDR3 reads CASSPTTGRVLSYTF. CDR3 sequence (DNA): TGTGCCAGCAGCCCAACAACGGGCAGGGTACTGAGTTACACCTTC.

The sample holds one count of this clonotype. V is TRBV20-1 and J is TRBJ2-2, with D tentatively TRBD2 (5 bases). Germline loops: CDR1 DFQATT, CDR2 SNEGSKA (reference sequence). The CDR3 is 12 residues long. Between the trimmed V and J ends, which lost 8 bases and 3 bases, there was a span of 10 bases. This CDR3 is CSRERYTGELFF. Written as DNA, the CDR3 is TGCAGTAGAGAGCGGTACACCGGGGAGCTGTTTTTT.

On this clonotype itself: A clone one base away is much larger, so this may be a read error. This chain uses TRBV6-2 or TRBV6-3 with TRBJ2-3, with D tentatively TRBD2 (7 bases). The closer fit of TRBJ2-5 to the DNA end suggests the J call may be wrong. Looked up from germline, CDR1 is MNHEY and CDR2 is SVGEGT. The length of the CDR3 is 14 residues. Here the CDR3 reads CVSSLSGGKETQYF. The CDR3 DNA reads as TGTGTCAGCAGTTTGTCGGGGGGCAAAGAGACCCAGTACTTC.

In this sample, this clonotype turned up many times. V is TRBV28 and J is TRBJ1-3; D remains unclear. Per the germline V gene, CDR1 is MDHEN and CDR2 is SYDVKM. V gave up 1 base and J gave up 0 bases, with 7 bases separating them. This CDR3 contains 15 residues. The CDR3 loop is CASSLYLNSGNTIYF. CDR3 bases: TGTGCCAGCAGTTTATACTTGAACTCTGGAAACACCATATATTTT.

In its sample, this clonotype ranks as medium-sized. The V gene is TRBV2, the J gene TRBJ2-7; D gene uncertain. V lost 3 bases to trimming and J lost 0 bases, with 6 bases between them. CDR1 and CDR2 (germline): SNHLY, FYNNEI. This CDR3 is 13 amino acids long. The CDR3 bases are TGTGCCAGCAGTGATTGGCACTCCTACGAGCAGTACTTC. The encoded protein is CASSDWHSYEQYF.

The chain is built from TRBV20-1 and TRBJ2-1, with D hard to call. The V gene lost 0 bases and the J gene lost 12 bases, with 6 bases spanning the gap. The CDR3 consists of 10 residues. CDR1 and CDR2 (germline): DFQATT, SNEGSKA (reference sequence). As DNA, the CDR3 is TGCAGTGCTAGAGATTTGGGGCAGTTCTTC. Its translation is CSARDLGQFF.

This clonotype was seen only a few times. Sequence at one end of the junction differs from germline and may be a read error. V gene TRBV27 combines with J gene TRBJ2-1; TRBD2 matches 8 bases. This CDR3 region has 15 residues. Germline CDR1 is MNHEY and CDR2 is SMNVEV (reference sequence). CDR3 protein: CASSPTSANYHEQFF. CDR3 DNA sequence: TGTGCCAGCAGTCCGACTAGCGCCAACTACCATGAGCAGTTCTTC.